These 8 T cell receptor beta chains were all obtained from the same sample, sequenced in a study of cytomegalovirus exposure and HLA in healthy donors. Clones were read by immunoSEQ multiplex PCR, and TCRdb kept only the in-frame ones, dropping some. The sample includes about 180,000 clones, approximately 90% of them seen just once. Material: PBMCs. The source is a woman under 40 in good health and CMV-seronegative.

The chain combines TRBV5-6 with TRBJ2-1, with 7 bases that match TRBD1. Germline CDR1 SGHDT, CDR2 YYEEEE. The length of the CDR3 is 14 residues. J lost 5 bases, V lost 4 bases, and 6 bases had no gene match. CDR3 in amino acids: CASSPPGQNNEQFF. CDR3 nucleotide sequence: TGTGCCAGCAGCCCCCCGGGACAGAACAATGAGCAGTTCTTC.

The genes are TRBV11-2 and TRBJ2-7; a weak D match, TRBD1 (6 bases). The CDR3 length is 15 residues. V was trimmed by 5 bases and J by 2 bases, leaving 16 bases between them. Per germline, CDR1 SGHAT and CDR2 FQNNGV. The CDR3 sequence: CASSLRGSKTYEQYF. CDR3 sequence (DNA): TGTGCCAGCAGCCTCAGGGGAAGTAAGACCTACGAGCAGTACTTC.

The chain joins TRBV10-1 to TRBJ2-7; 11 bases fit TRBD2. The V and J ends lost 10 bases and 4 bases, in that order; junction bases with no gene match: 6. The germline CDR1 and CDR2 sequences are WNHNN and SYGVQD (reference sequence). The CDR3 runs to 13 residues. CDR3 region: CAKYSGGVYEQYF. CDR3 sequence (DNA): TGCGCCAAATATAGCGGGGGGGTTTACGAGCAGTACTTC.

The V gene is TRBV30, the J gene TRBJ2-7, with TRBD2 identical over 9 bases. This CDR3 is 14 amino acids long. The germline CDR1 and CDR2 sequences are GTSNPN and SVGIG (reference sequence). V gave up 1 base and J gave up 3 bases; unmatched junction bases: 4. This chain's CDR3 is CAWSAGTSIYEQYF. The CDR3 nucleotides read TGTGCCTGGAGTGCCGGGACTAGCATCTACGAGCAGTACTTC. Full variable domain (remainder filled in from reference TRBV30 and TRBJ2-7): SQTIHQWPATLVQPVGSPLSLECTVEGTSNPNLYWYRQAAGRGLQLLFYSVGIGQISSEVPQNLSASRPQDRQFILSSKKLLLSDSGFYLCAWSAGTSIYEQYFGPGTRLTVT.

The CDR3 here is CASSQSGQQASGAYNSPLHF. CDR3 sequence (DNA): TGCGCCAGCAGCCAATCCGGGCAACAGGCCTCGGGCGCCTATAATTCACCCCTCCACTTT. J is TRBJ1-6 and V is TRBV4-1, with D perhaps TRBD1 (5 bases). Trimming shortened V by 2 bases and J by 2 bases, and 22 bases separated the two germline ends. The V gene's germline CDR1 is MGHRA and CDR2 YSYEKL. The length of the CDR3 is 20 residues.

The genes are TRBV19 and TRBJ1-1; TRBD1 matches at 7 bases. Trimming at V came to 5 bases and at J to 0 bases, leaving 3 bases not matched to a gene. CDR1 is LNHDA, CDR2 SQIVND, per germline (reference sequence). The CDR3 is made up of 14 amino acids. The CDR3 sequence: CASSVGGLNTEAFF. DNA of the CDR3: TGTGCCAGTAGTGTAGGGGGCCTGAACACTGAAGCTTTCTTT. The variable domain in full, completed from reference TRBV19 and TRBJ1-1, reads DGGITQSPKYLFRKEGQNVTLSCEQNLNHDAMYWYRQDPGQGLRLIYYSQIVNDFQKGDIAEGYSVSREKKESFPLTVTSAQKNPTAFYLCASSVGGLNTEAFFGQGTRLTVV.

CDR3 amino acids: CASSLARLARKPEQYF. Here the CDR3 DNA reads TGTGCCAGCAGCTTAGCTCGACTAGCTCGGAAGCCCGAGCAGTACTTC. J is TRBJ2-7 and V is TRBV7-8; TRBD2 matches at 7 bases. The germline V gene has CDR1 SGHVS and CDR2 FQNEAQ. The J segment lost 6 bases and the V segment lost 0 bases, leaving 11 bases of the junction unmatched. The CDR3 runs 16 residues.

The V and J genes are TRBV19 and TRBJ2-5; a possible D gene is TRBD1 (6 bases). The ends were cut back, 1 base at V and 0 bases at J, with 12 bases in the middle. Germline V gives CDR1 LNHDA, CDR2 SQIVND (reference sequence). The CDR3 is 16 residues long. CDR3 in DNA: TGTGCCAGTAGTATAGTTCAGGGGCGCGACCAAGAGACCCAGTACTTC. This translates into CASSIVQGRDQETQYF. Together with reference TRBV19 and TRBJ2-5, the CDR3 gives the full variable domain: DGGITQSPKYLFRKEGQNVTLSCEQNLNHDAMYWYRQDPGQGLRLIYYSQIVNDFQKGDIAEGYSVSREKKESFPLTVTSAQKNPTAFYLCASSIVQGRDQETQYFGPGTRLLVL.